This T cell receptor (beta chain) came from a study of shared clonotypes between healthy human individuals. To note about this clone: Its antigen remains unknown.

Healthy HIV-negative adults without recent acute infections or vaccinations served as donors. From CD4+ cells came CD45RA+ naive and CD45RA-negative memory subsets. Profiling relied on immunoSEQ multiplex PCR, and the TCRdb table lists in-frame clones only, not all of them. This table holds 650,000 to 750,000 clones, around 72% found once. Findings of the study overall: In a handful of donors, 4.5% to 5.5% of naive CD4 clonotypes appeared in common. Non-shared clonotypes displayed generation probabilities falling below those of clonotypes present in all four donors.

The specimen sequenced was memory CD4+ T cells sorted from blood. Subset described: CD45RA-negative fraction. This receptor was taken from a woman in her 30s in good health.

CDR3: CASRPLTGTGTYNEQFF. The CDR3, as DNA: TGTGCCAGCAGACCACTAACCGGGACGGGGACCTACAATGAGCAGTTCTTC. The chain combines TRBV2 with TRBJ2-1, with D possibly being TRBD1 or TRBD2 (5 bases each). CDR3 length: 17 residues. V was shortened by 6 bases and J by 2 bases, with 20 bases between the two germline ends. Germline lookup yields CDR1 SNHLY and CDR2 FYNNEI.